The next 7 T cell receptor beta chains were all read from a single sample in a study of CXCR3-negative and CXCR3-positive naive CD8 T cells. The libraries of TRB cDNA were constructed through 5' RACE using UMI labels. From its re-call of the 5' RACE reads, TCRdb lists each CDR3 protein once, without DNA. Its table records around 92,000 distinct CDR3 sequences. Sequencing was performed on naive CXCR3- CD8+ T cells from blood. The subset: CD45RO-CCR7+CD27+CD95- naive CD8+ T cells lacking CXCR3 (TNR3-). The receptors come from a human donor in good health. Some clones in this sample may be carry-over from other donors' samples.

The chain carries TRBV28 and TRBJ2-1; TCRdb returns TRBD2, unconfirmable since there is no DNA. Per germline, CDR1 MDHEN and CDR2 SYDVKM. The CDR3 has 17 residues. This CDR3 is CASSLGPQGENGNEQFF.

V is TRBV19 and J is TRBJ2-2; TCRdb calls TRBD2, which cannot be checked without DNA. The germline V gene has CDR1 LNHDA and CDR2 SQIVND (reference sequence). The CDR3 spans 14 residues. CDR3: CASSPAGVTGELFF.

The chain links TRBV29-1 to TRBJ1-5; TCRdb reports TRBD1, a call that lacks DNA to check it against. The CDR3 has 12 residues. Germline CDR1 and CDR2: SQVTM and ANQGSEA. CDR3 protein: CSVTGSFNSQHF.

The chain has TRBV15 and TRBJ2-7; TCRdb picks TRBD1, but there is no DNA to check that call. This CDR3 spans 14 amino acids. Germline V gene sequence: CDR1 LNHNV, CDR2 YYDKDF (reference sequence). CDR3 residues: CATSLTGGSYEQYF.

CDR3 sequence: CASSAQGVSYNEQFF. The chain recombines TRBV7-3 with TRBJ2-1. CDR1 is SGHTA, CDR2 FQGTGA, per germline. The CDR3 sequence is 15 residues long.

J is TRBJ2-6 and V is TRBV9; TCRdb reports TRBD1, a call that lacks DNA to check it against. There are 17 residues in the CDR3. Germline V lookup: CDR1 SGDLS, CDR2 YYNGEE. This CDR3 reads CASSVDRLNSGANVLTF.

This chain links TRBV29-1 with TRBJ1-1. CDR3 length: 15 amino acids. Germline loops: CDR1 SQVTM, CDR2 ANQGSEA. The CDR3 loop reads CSVFYAGVGGTEAFF.